The rows below give T cell receptor beta chains drawn from one sample of a study of blood T cell repertoires in COVID-19. The protocol was immunoSEQ multiplex PCR, while the TCRdb copy is restricted to in-frame clones and leaves out a portion. Altogether under 300,000 clones are present, 90% being singletons, with the ten largest covering 2% to 2.5%. What was sequenced was peripheral blood. The origin of the receptors is a woman aged 60 to 75 with COVID-19, enrolled during active disease. CDR3s include the opening cysteine and the closing phenylalanine or tryptophan. The D gene is left open where the match is weak. Expanded clones get a size class; other rows say once, few or many, or leave the size out.

d_call	v_call	j_call	clone_size	cdr3_aa	cdr3_nt
NA	TRBV30	TRBJ1-5	once	CAWSDQANQPQHF	TGTGCCTGGAGCGATCAGGCCAATCAGCCCCAGCATTTT
NA	TRBV9	TRBJ2-1	NA	CASSEGSPRLENEQFF	TGTGCCAGCAGCGAGGGGTCACCGAGACTAGAAAACGAGCAGTTCTTC
NA	TRBV7-2	TRBJ1-4	once	CASSLGRTATNEKLFF	TGTGCCAGCAGCTTAGGCAGGACAGCAACTAATGAAAAACTGTTTTTT
NA	TRBV19	TRBJ1-3	NA	CASTPSDISGNTIYF	TGTGCCAGTACCCCTTCTGACATCTCTGGAAACACCATATATTTT
NA	TRBV6-5	TRBJ2-7	NA	CASSYTGPSYEQYF	TGTGCCAGCAGTTACACAGGTCCCTCCTACGAGCAGTACTTC
NA	TRBV7-2	TRBJ1-1	NA	CASSLVGQQVLGAFF	TGTGCCAGCAGCTTAGTAGGACAGCAGGTGTTAGGAGCTTTCTTT
TRBD1	TRBV6-5	TRBJ1-3	NA	CASSYHRGPRNTIYF	TGTGCCAGCAGTTATCACAGGGGGCCGAGAAACACCATATATTTT
NA	TRBV27	TRBJ1-1	NA	CASRPRGSAEAFF	TGTGCCAGCAGACCCCGAGGAAGCGCTGAAGCTTTCTTT
TRBD1	TRBV10-3	TRBJ1-1	NA	CAIRGTGFPTEAFF	TGTGCCATCAGAGGGACAGGCTTTCCCACTGAAGCTTTCTTT
NA	TRBV5-4	TRBJ1-2	NA	CASSLDSSGVQDGYTF	TGTGCCAGCAGCTTGGACTCCTCGGGGGTGCAGGATGGCTACACCTTC
NA	TRBV4-3	TRBJ2-6	NA	CASSQQTGTTGANVLTF	TGCGCCAGCAGCCAACAAACAGGGACCACTGGGGCCAACGTCCTGACTTTC
NA	TRBV4-3	TRBJ2-7	NA	CASSQEQGPRSEQYF	TGCGCCAGCAGCCAAGAGCAGGGTCCCCGCTCCGAGCAGTACTTC
NA	TRBV6-2/TRBV6-3	TRBJ2-5	NA	CASSYSPEETQYF	TGTGCCAGCAGTTACTCCCCCGAAGAGACCCAGTACTTC
NA	TRBV9	TRBJ2-1	NA	CASSVEFGGEQFF	TGTGCCAGCAGCGTAGAATTTGGAGGTGAGCAGTTCTTC
TRBD1	TRBV9	TRBJ1-4	NA	CASSVTGGYRGEKLFF	TGTGCCAGCAGCGTGACAGGGGGCTATCGTGGTGAAAAACTGTTTTTT
NA	TRBV7-3	TRBJ1-5	once	CASSLGEGSGPQHF	TGTGCCAGCAGCTTAGGGGAGGGTTCGGGGCCCCAGCATTTT
TRBD1	TRBV19	TRBJ1-2	once	CASRGQGLWYGYTF	TGTGCCAGTAGGGGACAGGGGCTCTGGTATGGCTACACCTTC
TRBD1	TRBV30	TRBJ1-1	NA	CAWDRENTEAFF	TGTGCCTGGGACAGGGAGAACACTGAAGCTTTCTTT
NA	TRBV2	TRBJ2-4	NA	CASSEDQGLAKNIQYF	TGTGCCAGCAGTGAAGACCAGGGGCTAGCCAAAAACATTCAGTACTTC
TRBD1	TRBV9	TRBJ1-2	NA	CASSVGDGTGYGYTF	TGTGCCAGCAGCGTCGGCGACGGGACAGGGTATGGCTACACCTTC
TRBD1	TRBV27	TRBJ1-3	NA	CASSSRGVSGNTIYF	TGTGCCAGCAGTTCCAGGGGGGTCTCTGGAAACACCATATATTTT
TRBD2	TRBV5-1	TRBJ2-5	NA	CASSFLMTIGLAGGARETQYF	TGCGCCAGCAGCTTTCTCATGACTATCGGACTAGCGGGGGGGGCGAGGGAGACCCAGTACTTC
NA	TRBV5-1	TRBJ1-1	NA	CASSLSSEAFF	TGCGCCAGCAGCTTGTCGTCTGAAGCTTTCTTT
NA	TRBV7-2	TRBJ1-1	NA	CASSLSEDTEAFF	TGTGCCAGCAGCTTAAGTGAGGACACTGAAGCTTTCTTT
NA	TRBV6-4	TRBJ1-1	NA	CASSVEENTEAFF	TGTGCCAGCAGTGTGGAGGAGAACACTGAAGCTTTCTTT
NA	TRBV6-6	TRBJ1-1	NA	CASSFPPYTGATEAFF	TGTGCCAGCAGTTTTCCCCCATACACGGGAGCCACTGAAGCTTTCTTT
TRBD2	TRBV9	TRBJ2-5	NA	CASSVDSGVETQYF	TGTGCCAGCAGCGTAGACAGCGGGGTAGAGACCCAGTACTTC
TRBD1	TRBV5-1	TRBJ1-2	NA	CASSTTGAREGYTF	TGCGCCAGCAGCACCACAGGGGCCCGTGAAGGCTACACCTTC
TRBD1	TRBV6-4	TRBJ1-2	NA	CASSDSRDRGPTRDGYTF	TGTGCCAGCAGTGACTCGAGGGACAGGGGCCCGACGAGGGATGGCTACACCTTC
NA	TRBV7-6	TRBJ2-7	NA	CASSFGDSSYEQYF	TGTGCCAGCAGCTTCGGGGATTCGAGCTACGAGCAGTACTTC
NA	TRBV19	TRBJ1-1	NA	CASSISGGALKAFF	TGTGCCAGTAGTATCTCGGGAGGGGCGCTTAAAGCTTTCTTT
NA	TRBV12-3/TRBV12-4	TRBJ1-2	NA	CASSLGQGGYTF	TGTGCCAGCAGTTTGGGCCAGGGAGGCTACACCTTC
NA	TRBV6-1	TRBJ1-2	once	CASSERGALSGYTF	TGTGCCAGCAGTGAACGGGGGGCGCTTTCCGGCTACACCTTC
TRBD2	TRBV4-2	TRBJ2-1	NA	CASSHRAGGYNEQFF	TGTGCCAGCAGCCACCGAGCGGGGGGGTACAATGAGCAGTTCTTC
TRBD1	TRBV19	TRBJ2-2	once	CASSILGTVNTGELFF	TGTGCCAGTAGTATATTAGGGACAGTCAACACCGGGGAGCTGTTTTTT
NA	TRBV7-3	TRBJ2-3	NA	CASSPMGVDPLSTDTQYF	TGTGCCAGCAGCCCTATGGGAGTCGACCCGCTTAGCACAGATACGCAGTATTTT
TRBD1	TRBV30	TRBJ1-5	NA	CAWRGRDSQNQPQHF	TGTGCCTGGAGGGGGCGGGACAGCCAGAATCAGCCCCAGCATTTT
TRBD1	TRBV9	TRBJ2-5	NA	CASSVAGTGTETQYF	TGTGCCAGCAGCGTCGCCGGGACAGGGACCGAGACCCAGTACTTC
NA	TRBV2	TRBJ1-3	NA	CASTLDRSGNTIYF	TGTGCCAGCACCCTTGACAGATCTGGAAACACCATATATTTT
NA	TRBV27	TRBJ1-6	NA	CASSLTGDSLHF	TGTGCCAGCAGTTTAACTGGGGACTCACTCCACTTT
NA	TRBV12-3/TRBV12-4	TRBJ1-5	NA	CASSLKGGQPQHF	TGTGCCAGCAGCCTTAAGGGCGGGCAGCCCCAGCATTTT
NA	TRBV4-3	TRBJ2-2	NA	CASSQAGDPGELFF	TGCGCCAGCAGCCAAGCAGGGGACCCCGGGGAGCTGTTTTTT
TRBD1	TRBV6-5	TRBJ1-2	NA	CATQQGAWGYGYTF	TGTGCCACCCAACAGGGGGCTTGGGGCTATGGCTACACCTTC
NA	TRBV2	TRBJ2-7	once	CASRADGYEQYF	TGTGCCAGCAGAGCGGACGGGTACGAGCAGTACTTC